This T cell receptor beta chain was observed in a study of blood T cell repertoires in COVID-19. TCRdb's table, derived via immunoSEQ multiplex PCR, lists solely in-frame clones and lacks some. The sample has more than 95,000 clones, about four fifths seen once. The CDR3 is 15 residues long. Germline V gene data show CDR1 as LGHDT and CDR2 as YNNKEL (reference sequence). The V end lost 1 base, the J end lost 1 base, and 7 bases lay between the germline ends. The receptor was isolated from an elderly man with acute or convalescent COVID-19. The chain uses TRBV3-1 (or the pseudogene TRBV3-2) and TRBJ2-2; D possibly corresponds to TRBD2 (6 bases). What was sequenced was peripheral blood. CDR3 DNA sequence: TGTGCCAGCAGCCAAGTTAGCGGGAACACCGGGGAGCTGTTTTTT. This codes for CASSQVSGNTGELFF.